This T cell receptor beta chain was sequenced for a study of regulatory T cells in long-lasting Graves disease (dated by TCRdb to about 2021). Looking at the study overall: In the newly diagnosed Graves' disease group, patients had been taking antithyroid drugs for less than 3 months. The study was conducted in China and was registered as a clinical trial. Patients with persistent Graves' disease were compared with patients with newly diagnosed Graves' disease using TCR sequencing and RNA sequencing of peripheral blood. TCR sequencing covered roughly 13 persistent and around 20 newly diagnosed Graves' disease patients, about 35 samples in total. The investigation overall reported the following: Sequencing and analysis were restricted to the TCR beta chain. Compared with newly diagnosed patients, persistent Graves' disease patients had lower TCR Shannon entropy and fewer highly expanded clones, which suggests clonal expansion. Persistent patients shared more public clonotypes among themselves (2,741) than newly diagnosed patients did (approximately 900). The study examined only peripheral blood because the primary lesion, thyroid tissue, could not be accessed. The small sample size was acknowledged by the authors as a limitation that may reduce accuracy.

This clonotype was picked up a small number of times. The antigen it binds to is not known. The input lacks base qualities; no much larger clone sits a single base away. Libraries were prepared through multiplex PCR. Sequencer: Illumina HiSeq 4000. TCR beta libraries were built with iRepertoire HTBI primers and Arm-PCR amplification of CDR3 regions. Before sequencing, the PCR products went through gel purification. In the authors' own workflow: Gene usage analysis of CDR3 amino acid clonotypes relied on the roughly 67 TRBV and 14 TRBJ segments identified across samples. Filtered high-quality paired reads were merged into contigs using COPE and FqMerger. BLAST was used to align contigs to the IMGT TRBV, TRBD and TRBJ reference genes, and CDR3 was defined following IMGT. Clonotypes above 0.1% frequency were classified as highly expanded clones. Repertoire diversity was measured by Shannon entropy, and V-J evenness by the Gini coefficient. A clonotype was considered public if more than one individual shared it. TCRdb trimmed the raw reads at Q25, called clones with MiXCR and kept productive beta chains. A single entry per CDR3 protein holds the most common genes and DNA from its merged rows. For this entry, the V and J calls and clone size follow TCRdb and not the study's own pipeline. The table for this sample lists almost 450,000 distinct CDR3 sequences; less than 20% of them were counted only once. Of the sample, over 8.5% falls within the top ten clones.

The label giving this sample's time point can be read as: newly diagnosed GD, antithyroid drugs for less than 3 months. RNA was extracted from PBMCs in TRIzol for both TCR sequencing and RNA sequencing. Graves' disease was diagnosed according to American Thyroid Association guidelines. Patients were recruited from an endocrinology department in Xi'an, China. Each patient gave approximately 10 milliliters of peripheral blood, collected in an EDTA anticoagulant tube. Ficoll Paque Plus density gradient separation was used to isolate PBMCs, and no further T cell sorting was performed. An Agilent 2100 Bioanalyzer and agarose gel were used to check RNA quality, and a NanoDrop 2000 was used to measure RNA concentration. The data also belong to a second study, concerning T cells in Graves' hyperthyroidism and ophthalmopathy. The second study's authors report: Stable Graves' hyperthyroidism was defined as the absence of progression to ophthalmopathy over 18 months of follow-up. The hyperthyroidism patients were between 18 and 65 years old and newly diagnosed, with a disease duration of less than 2 months. Patients with uncontrolled infections, other autoimmune diseases, pregnancy or lactation were excluded. Clinical symptoms, serum thyroxine and TRAb, thyroid ultrasound, and orbital computed tomography formed the basis for the diagnoses. The first round of RT-PCR for the TCR CDR3 was performed with the HTBI primer set and the Qiagen OneStep RT-PCR kit. Most expanded thyroid clonotypes (frequency above 0.001) were also found in blood, which suggests that blood repertoires may mirror thyroid immune responses. Ophthalmopathy was separated from stable hyperthyroidism by a 13 V-J signature model, with approximately 86% sensitivity and about 81% specificity obtained in cross-validation and 80%/75% obtained in testing. In validation, progression to ophthalmopathy was predicted by the model with roughly 71% sensitivity and about 72% specificity, a median of about 6.4 months before onset. TCR V-J signatures able to tell the groups apart were searched for in a discovery cohort of around 95 patients, of whom over 40 had Graves' ophthalmopathy and roughly 57 had stable Graves' hyperthyroidism. Prospective prediction of ophthalmopathy was tested in an independent validation cohort of fewer than 20 hyperthyroidism patients and 15 to 17 patients who later progressed to ophthalmopathy. For training and testing, the 100 or so patients in the discovery cohort were randomly divided in a 7:3 ratio. Thyroid tissue and blood T-cell repertoires from about 6 Graves' hyperthyroidism patients were also compared in the study. Once sampling was done, hyperthyroidism patients were given methimazole at a starting dose of 30 mg daily, whereas ophthalmopathy patients were given high-dose intravenous methylprednisolone. Libraries were constructed in a second round of multiplex PCR, after which size selection and purification were carried out. Libraries were sequenced paired-end with 100 bp reads on an Illumina HiSeq2000. Raw data were processed with SOAPnuke, discarding reads with adapters, uncalled bases, mean Phred below 15, or no exact constant-primer or identifier match. COPE v1.2.5 was used to merge high-quality paired reads, and clonotypes were defined as unique nucleotide sequences. MiTCR v1.1 was used to align clonotypes to the IMGT TRBV, TRBD and TRBJ reference segments. Only V-J combinations with frequency above 0.0001, covering 99.2% of repertoires, were analysed. A TCS score was defined as the ratio between F50 (clonal expansion) and ExV (chaos), using BLOSUM62-based TCRdist between CDR3 peptides within each V-J. Welch's t-statistics and random forest reduced fewer than 550 V-J features to 13, which were used in a naive Bayes classifier (R e1071). No statistical method was used to fix the sample size in advance, and group allocation was not hidden from the investigators. According to the paper, TCR Vbeta CDR3 sequencing was carried out on approximately 140 peripheral blood samples, which came from some 41 ophthalmopathy, approximately 78 hyperthyroidism and some 17 progressor patients.

This clonotype was sampled from a woman under 40 with Graves disease. Donor details come from another sample of the same person, matched by shared clones. Sequences were derived from peripheral blood mononuclear cells (PBMCs), sampled at new diagnosis, from a patient treated with antithyroid drugs.

In nucleotide form, the sequence is TGTGCCAGCAGTTTAGCGGCAGGGGATGGTCGCGAGACCCAGTACTTC. The translation is CASSLAAGDGRETQYF. The chain employs TRBV28 and TRBJ2-5; TRBD1 is perhaps the D gene, given 6 matching bases. Looking up the germline V gene yields CDR1 MDHEN and CDR2 SYDVKM. Trimming removed 2 bases from V and 5 bases from J, leaving 18 bases between the germline ends. The CDR3 measures 16 amino acids from cysteine to phenylalanine. CDR3 DNA only is kept here, 48 bases in frame from base 1.